Shown below are 27 T cell receptor beta chains from a single sample sequenced in a study of PD-L1 blockade in urothelial cancer. Libraries were prepared by immunoSEQ multiplex PCR; TCRdb keeps only in-frame clonotypes and omits some of them. The sample has approximately 80,000 clones, about four fifths seen once. The sequenced sample was PBMCs, obtained around atezolizumab (anti-PD-L1) treatment. Receptors were obtained from a man aged 65-85 years with urothelial cancer.

The chain employs TRBV7-9 and TRBJ2-3, with a possible D match to TRBD1 (7 bases). The germline V gene encodes CDR1 SEHNR and CDR2 FQNEAQ (reference sequence). The CDR3 is 14 amino acids. Trimming removed 5 bases at V and 10 bases at J, with 19 bases between. The chain's CDR3 is CASSTGTSQGAQYF. In DNA, the CDR3 is TGTGCCAGCAGCACCGGGACTTCGCAGGGGGCGCAGTATTTT. Complete variable domain (other parts from reference TRBV7-9 and TRBJ2-3): DTGVSQNPRHKITKRGQNVTFRCDPISEHNRLYWYRQTLGQGPEFLTYFQNEAQLEKSRLLSDRFSAERPKGSFSTLEIQRTEQGDSAMYLCASSTGTSQGAQYFGPGTRLTVL.

A remark on this clone: At one end, the junction sequence differs from germline, possibly due to a read error. V gene TRBV7-7 combines with J gene TRBJ2-1, with D hard to call. Germline CDR1 SSHAT, CDR2 FNYEAQ (reference sequence). The CDR3 contains 13 residues. The CDR3 nucleotides are TGTGCTAGCAGCACCGATTCCTATAATGAGCAGTTCTTC. Amino acid sequence: CASSTDSYNEQFF.

This chain uses TRBV7-6 with TRBJ2-3, with D perhaps TRBD2 (6 bases). From germline, CDR1 is SGHVS and CDR2 FNYEAQ. V lost 2 bases, J lost 3 bases, and 9 bases lay in between. This CDR3 is built from 14 residues. CDR3 in DNA: TGTGCCAGCAGCTTACGGGAGAGGACAGATACGCAGTATTTT. Its translation: CASSLRERTDTQYF.

This chain connects TRBV11-2 to TRBJ2-3, with a possible D match to TRBD1 (6 bases). Trimming took off 5 bases at V and 6 bases at J, with 9 bases between the two ends. The CDR3 contains 12 residues. Germline CDR1 SGHAT, CDR2 FQNNGV. CDR3: CASSPGGDTQYF. The CDR3 nucleotides read TGTGCCAGCAGCCCTGGGGGCGATACGCAGTATTTT.

The chain has TRBV9 and TRBJ2-5, with 11 bases fitting TRBD2. CDR1 SGDLS and CDR2 YYNGEE come from the germline V gene. This CDR3 spans 15 amino acids. The J segment lost 2 bases and the V segment lost 4 bases, leaving 4 bases of the junction unmatched. The CDR3 sequence: CASSNSGGGQETQYF. DNA for the CDR3: TGTGCCAGCAGCAATAGCGGGGGGGGGCAAGAGACCCAGTACTTC.

This clone appeared a single time. The rearrangement uses TRBV4-3 and TRBJ1-4, with TRBD1 identical over 10 bases. The CDR3 covers 16 residues. After removal of 0 bases from V and 10 bases from J, the junction contained 8 bases not matched to a gene. Germline assignment: CDR1 LGHNA and CDR2 YSLEER. This chain's CDR3 is CASSQERTGGRGKLFF. The CDR3 region has the DNA TGCGCCAGCAGCCAAGAGAGGACAGGGGGGAGAGGAAAACTGTTTTTT.

This clone appeared a few times. J is TRBJ1-6 and V is TRBV7-6; TRBD1 is a possible D gene (5 bases). Germline CDR1 is SGHVS and CDR2 is FNYEAQ. V was cut by 1 base and J by 9 bases, with 10 bases left in between. This CDR3 is 14 amino acids long. CDR3 sequence: CASSLVGVGSPLHF. The CDR3 nucleotides read TGTGCCAGCAGCTTAGTAGGGGTGGGTTCACCCCTCCACTTT.

The sample holds many counts of this clone. The chain links TRBV19 to TRBJ1-3; tentatively, D is TRBD1 (6 bases). This CDR3 has 14 amino acids. Trimming stripped 1 base from V and 3 bases from J, with 7 bases between. CDR1 is LNHDA and CDR2 is SQIVND in the germline V gene (reference sequence). The CDR3 reads CASSIADSGNTIYF. The CDR3 nucleotides read TGTGCCAGTAGTATAGCGGACAGTGGAAACACCATATATTTT.

The gene calls are TRBV2 and TRBJ2-2; TRBD1 might be the D (6 bases). The germline CDR1 and CDR2 sequences are SNHLY and FYNNEI. The CDR3 totals 16 residues. V lost 6 bases to trimming and J lost 0 bases, with 14 bases between them. CDR3 in DNA: TGTGCCAGCAGGACCGGGACAACTACGAACACCGGGGAGCTGTTTTTT. Translated: CASRTGTTTNTGELFF.

The J gene is TRBJ2-5, the V gene TRBV5-4; 8 bases match TRBD1. The end of the DNA fits TRBJ2-7 better, so the J call may be wrong. Germline CDR1 reads SGHNT; CDR2 reads YYREEE (reference sequence). This CDR3 has 14 amino acids. The CDR3 DNA sequence: TGTGCCAGCAGCTTGCCAGGGGGCGGCTACGAGCAGTACTTC. Its translation is CASSLPGGGYEQYF.

The rearrangement uses TRBV6-1 and TRBJ1-1, with D hard to call. The CDR3 sequence is 13 residues long. The ends were cut back, 3 bases at V and 2 bases at J, with 7 bases in the middle. Germline-derived CDR1 and CDR2 are MNHNS and SASEGT. This chain's CDR3 is CASSESVNTEAFF. CDR3 sequence (DNA): TGTGCCAGCAGTGAGAGTGTTAACACTGAAGCTTTCTTT.

The rearrangement uses TRBV27 and TRBJ2-7; D possibly corresponds to TRBD1 (6 bases). V lost 5 bases, J lost 6 bases, and 14 bases lay in between. CDR3 length: 13 residues. Germline values: CDR1 MNHEY, CDR2 SMNVEV (reference sequence). CDR3 in amino acids: CASSPGHLVEQYF. The CDR3 DNA reads TGTGCCAGCAGTCCGGGACACCTAGTCGAGCAGTACTTC.

This clone was seen at least ten times. This sequence joins TRBV2 and TRBJ1-1; no definite D call. Per the germline V gene, CDR1 is SNHLY and CDR2 is FYNNEI. The CDR3 covers 14 residues. V was shortened by 4 bases and J by 1 base, with 10 bases between the two germline ends. In nucleotides, the CDR3 is TGTGCCAGCAGTGTCGTGGCGGGGAACACTGAAGCTTTCTTT. It encodes CASSVVAGNTEAFF.

As regards this clone: This CDR3 is also generated by other DNA sequences in the sample. The V call is TRBV6-5, the J call TRBJ2-2; 8 bases match TRBD1. J lost 14 bases, V lost 8 bases, and 19 bases had no gene match. The CDR3 is made up of 15 amino acids. Germline V gene lookup returns CDR1 MNHEY and CDR2 SVGAGI. CDR3 nucleotide sequence: TGTGCCAGCGGCCGGACAGGGAGTTTCACCGGGGTCCTGTTTTTT. It is translated as CASGRTGSFTGVLFF.

The rearrangement links TRBV29-1 to TRBJ2-2, with TRBD2 as a possible D gene (7 bases). V was trimmed by 7 bases and J by 1 base, leaving 13 bases between them. CDR3 length: 14 amino acids. Germline V gene data show CDR1 as SQVTM and CDR2 as ANQGSEA. CDR3 loop: CSAGGGGNTGELFF. As DNA, the CDR3 is TGCAGCGCTGGAGGGGGGGGGAACACCGGGGAGCTGTTTTTT.

This clone was counted a few times. The chain uses TRBV4-1 and TRBJ1-2; a weak D match, TRBD1 (6 bases). Germline V gene data show CDR1 as MGHRA and CDR2 as YSYEKL. CDR3 length: 16 residues. Trimming shortened V by 1 base and J by 4 bases, and 16 bases separated the two germline ends. Here the CDR3 DNA reads TGCGCCAGCAGCCAAGTCTTGAGGACAGACCTCTATGGCTACACCTTC. Amino acids: CASSQVLRTDLYGYTF.

The CDR3 DNA reads TGCGCCAGCAGCTTGTTAGGGGGGGCGAATGAGCAGTTCTTC. Protein sequence: CASSLLGGANEQFF. The chain links TRBV5-1 to TRBJ2-1; D is possibly TRBD2 (7 bases). Trimming pared 1 base from V and 7 bases from J, leaving 12 bases between. CDR3 length: 14 residues. Per the germline V gene, CDR1 is SGHRS and CDR2 is YFSETQ.

As DNA, the CDR3 is TGTGCCAGCAGTGAAGCGCGTCTAGTAGCGGGAAACACAGATACGCAGTATTTT. This translates into CASSEARLVAGNTDTQYF. The chain joins TRBV6-1 to TRBJ2-3; 8 nucleotides agree with TRBD2. The CDR3 runs to 18 residues. Germline CDR1 MNHNS, CDR2 SASEGT. J lost 2 bases, V lost 0 bases, and 10 bases had no gene match.

The chain recombines TRBV11-3 with TRBJ2-7; D gene unclear. The CDR3 consists of 14 residues. Germline CDR1 is SGHNT and CDR2 is YENEEA. V lost 3 bases and J 3 bases, leaving 12 bases between the germline ends. The CDR3 region has the DNA TGTGCCAGCAGCTTTGACAATCAAATCTACGAGCAGTACTTC. This gives the protein CASSFDNQIYEQYF.

This clone was recorded only once. CDR3 DNA: TGCGCCAGCAGCCCGCGAGGACAGATGAACACTGAAGCTTTCTTT. Its protein is CASSPRGQMNTEAFF. The chain uses TRBV5-1 and TRBJ1-1, with D perhaps TRBD1 (6 bases). The CDR3 contains 15 residues. The germline V and J ends were trimmed by 4 bases and 0 bases, with 13 bases remaining between them. Germline V CDR1 and CDR2: SGHRS, YFSETQ.

This chain connects TRBV6-5 to TRBJ2-3; tentative D call: TRBD1 (5 bases). This CDR3 has 14 amino acids. V dropped 6 bases and J dropped 2 bases, with 12 bases sitting between them. Per germline, CDR1 MNHEY and CDR2 SVGAGI. The CDR3 here is CASRGAVNTDTQYF. Written as DNA, the CDR3 is TGTGCCAGCAGAGGGGCGGTGAACACAGATACGCAGTATTTT.

This clone was detected only a few times. This chain uses TRBV11-2 with TRBJ2-2, with TRBD2 matching 13 bases. Per germline, CDR1 SGHAT and CDR2 FQNNGV. V lost 2 bases to trimming and J lost 5 bases; unmatched junction nucleotides: 8. The CDR3 totals 18 residues. The CDR3 DNA reads TGTGCCAGCAGCTTATCCTACTCACTAGCGGGAGGGACCGGGGAGCTGTTTTTT. This sequence encodes CASSLSYSLAGGTGELFF.

The V gene is TRBV5-8, the J gene TRBJ2-7; 8 bases match TRBD1. This CDR3 contains 14 residues. With V trimmed by 4 bases and J by 3 bases, 6 bases remained unmatched. Germline lookup yields CDR1 SGHTS and CDR2 YDEGEE. CDR3 sequence reads: CASSHRTGLYEQYF. CDR3 DNA sequence: TGTGCCAGCAGCCATCGGACAGGGCTCTACGAGCAGTACTTC.

The chain carries TRBV11-3 and TRBJ1-1; D not certain. The CDR3 contains 13 residues. Germline CDR1 reads SGHNT; CDR2 reads YENEEA. The V end lost 5 bases, the J end lost 7 bases, and 14 bases lay between the germline ends. The CDR3 region has the DNA TGTGCCAGCAGCCGTAGCGGGCAGGTTGAAGCTTTCTTT. Its translation is CASSRSGQVEAFF.

V and J are TRBV19 and TRBJ1-2, with a weak D call TRBD1 (5 bases). Per germline, CDR1 LNHDA and CDR2 SQIVND (reference sequence). Trimming left V 6 bases short and J 4 bases short, with 21 bases between. This CDR3 spans 16 amino acids. CDR3 sequence (DNA): TGTGCCAGTAGCTCATTCCGAGCGGGACGAAGCTATGGCTACACCTTC. It yields the protein CASSSFRAGRSYGYTF.

The chain employs TRBV5-1 and TRBJ2-7; 8 bases are a match to TRBD1. Germline values: CDR1 SGHRS, CDR2 YFSETQ. This CDR3 spans 14 amino acids. After removal of 2 bases from V and 4 bases from J, the junction contained 5 bases not matched to a gene. Written as DNA, the CDR3 is TGCGCCAGCAGCTTAGCCGGACAGGGATACGAGCAGTACTTC. Its protein is CASSLAGQGYEQYF.

V gene TRBV5-6 combines with J gene TRBJ2-7; D unresolved. CDR3 length: 13 amino acids. Germline CDR1 SGHDT, CDR2 YYEEEE. Deletions cut 4 bases from V and 4 bases from J, with 12 bases between. The CDR3 sequence: CASSVQAQYEQYF. CDR3 coding DNA: TGTGCCAGCAGCGTTCAGGCGCAGTACGAGCAGTACTTC. The full variable domain, with the rest looked up from reference TRBV5-6 and TRBJ2-7, is DAGVTQSPTHLIKTRGQQVTLRCSPKSGHDTVSWYQQALGQGPQFIFQYYEEEERQRGNFPDRFSGHQFPNYSSELNVNALLLGDSALYLCASSVQAQYEQYFGPGTRLTVT.